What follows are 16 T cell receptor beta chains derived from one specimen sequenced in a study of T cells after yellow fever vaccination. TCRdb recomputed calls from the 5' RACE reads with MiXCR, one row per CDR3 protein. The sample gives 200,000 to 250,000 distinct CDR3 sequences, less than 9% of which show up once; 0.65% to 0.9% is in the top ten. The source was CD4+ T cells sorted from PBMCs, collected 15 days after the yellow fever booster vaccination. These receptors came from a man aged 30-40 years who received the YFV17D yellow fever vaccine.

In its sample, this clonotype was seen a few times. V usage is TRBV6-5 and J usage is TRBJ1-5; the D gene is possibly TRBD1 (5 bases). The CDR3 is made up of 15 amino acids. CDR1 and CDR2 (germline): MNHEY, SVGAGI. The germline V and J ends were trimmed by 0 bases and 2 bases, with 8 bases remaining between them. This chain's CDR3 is CASSYSWGGNQPQHF. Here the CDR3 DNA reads TGTGCCAGCAGTTACTCGTGGGGGGGCAATCAGCCCCAGCATTTT.

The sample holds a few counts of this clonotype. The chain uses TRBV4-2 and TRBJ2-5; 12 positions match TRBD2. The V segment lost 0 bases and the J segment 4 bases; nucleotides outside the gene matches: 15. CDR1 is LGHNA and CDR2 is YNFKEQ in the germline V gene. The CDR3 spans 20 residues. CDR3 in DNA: TGTGCCAGCAGCCAAGAACCGTCGGCTAGCGGGAGGGCCGGAGGAGAGACCCAGTACTTC. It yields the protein CASSQEPSASGRAGGETQYF.

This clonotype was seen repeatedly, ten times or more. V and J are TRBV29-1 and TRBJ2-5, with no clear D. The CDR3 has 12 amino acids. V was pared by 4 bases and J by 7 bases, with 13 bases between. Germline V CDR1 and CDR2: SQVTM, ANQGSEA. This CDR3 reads CSVGLGHGTQYF. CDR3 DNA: TGCAGCGTTGGGTTGGGTCATGGGACCCAGTACTTC.

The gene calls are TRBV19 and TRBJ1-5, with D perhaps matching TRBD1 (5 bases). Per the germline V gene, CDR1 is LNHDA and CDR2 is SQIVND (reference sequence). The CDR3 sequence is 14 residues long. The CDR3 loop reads CASQDGHSNQPQHF. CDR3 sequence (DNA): TGTGCTAGCCAAGACGGACATAGCAATCAGCCCCAGCATTTT.

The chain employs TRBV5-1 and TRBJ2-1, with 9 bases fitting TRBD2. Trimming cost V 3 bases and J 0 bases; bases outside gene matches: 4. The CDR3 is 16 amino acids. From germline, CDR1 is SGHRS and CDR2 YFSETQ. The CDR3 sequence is CASSYSTSGSYNEQFF. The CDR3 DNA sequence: TGCGCCAGCAGCTACTCGACTAGCGGCTCCTACAATGAGCAGTTCTTC. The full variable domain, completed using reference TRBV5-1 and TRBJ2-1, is KAGVTQTPRYLIKTRGQQVTLSCSPISGHRSVSWYQQTPGQGLQFLFEYFSETQRNKGNFPGRFSGRQFSNSRSEMNVSTLELGDSALYLCASSYSTSGSYNEQFFGPGTRLTVL.

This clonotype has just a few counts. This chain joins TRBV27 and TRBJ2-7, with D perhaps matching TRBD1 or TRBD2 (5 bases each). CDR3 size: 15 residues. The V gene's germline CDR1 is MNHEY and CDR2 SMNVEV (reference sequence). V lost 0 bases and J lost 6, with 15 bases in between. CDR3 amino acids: CASSLSGDLWSEQYF. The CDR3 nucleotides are TGTGCCAGCAGTTTATCGGGGGACCTATGGAGCGAGCAGTACTTC.

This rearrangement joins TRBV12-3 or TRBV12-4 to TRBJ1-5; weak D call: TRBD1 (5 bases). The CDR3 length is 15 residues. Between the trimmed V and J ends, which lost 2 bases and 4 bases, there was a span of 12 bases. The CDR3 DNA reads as TGTGCCAGCAGTTTAAACCCACCAGGGAATCAGCCCCAGCATTTT. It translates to CASSLNPPGNQPQHF.

CDR3 sequence reads: CASSPGLEPHEQYF. The DNA for the CDR3 is TGTGCCAGCAGCCCGGGACTAGAACCCCACGAGCAGTACTTC. V is TRBV7-2 and J is TRBJ2-7; 8 nucleotides line up with TRBD2. Looked up from germline, CDR1 is SGHTA and CDR2 is FQGNSA. J was trimmed by 5 bases and V by 5 bases; bases with no gene match: 8. The CDR3 totals 14 residues.

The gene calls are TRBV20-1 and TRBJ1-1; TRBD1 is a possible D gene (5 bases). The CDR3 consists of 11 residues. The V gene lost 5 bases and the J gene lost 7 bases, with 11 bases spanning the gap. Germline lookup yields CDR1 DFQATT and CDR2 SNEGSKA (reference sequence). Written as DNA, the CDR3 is TGCAGTGCTTTTGGACAAAATGAAGCTTTCTTT. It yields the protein CSAFGQNEAFF.

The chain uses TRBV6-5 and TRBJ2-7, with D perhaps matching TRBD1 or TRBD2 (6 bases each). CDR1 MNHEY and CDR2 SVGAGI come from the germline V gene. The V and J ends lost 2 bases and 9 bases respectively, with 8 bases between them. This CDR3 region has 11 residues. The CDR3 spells CASSYEGGQYF. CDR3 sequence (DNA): TGTGCCAGCAGTTACGAGGGGGGGCAGTACTTC.

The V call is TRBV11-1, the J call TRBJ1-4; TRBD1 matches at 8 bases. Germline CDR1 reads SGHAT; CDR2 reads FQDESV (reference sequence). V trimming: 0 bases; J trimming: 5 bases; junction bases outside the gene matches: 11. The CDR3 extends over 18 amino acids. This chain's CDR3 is CASSLAVSLHRGNEKLFF. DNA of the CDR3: TGTGCCAGCAGCTTAGCGGTCAGCCTTCACAGGGGGAATGAAAAACTGTTTTTT.

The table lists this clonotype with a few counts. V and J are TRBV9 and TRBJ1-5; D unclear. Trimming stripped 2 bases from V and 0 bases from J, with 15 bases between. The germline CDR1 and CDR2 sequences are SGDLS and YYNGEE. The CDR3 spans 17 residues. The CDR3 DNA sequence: TGTGCCAGCAGCGTTAGCCGGACCACAATTAGCAATCAGCCCCAGCATTTT. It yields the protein CASSVSRTTISNQPQHF.

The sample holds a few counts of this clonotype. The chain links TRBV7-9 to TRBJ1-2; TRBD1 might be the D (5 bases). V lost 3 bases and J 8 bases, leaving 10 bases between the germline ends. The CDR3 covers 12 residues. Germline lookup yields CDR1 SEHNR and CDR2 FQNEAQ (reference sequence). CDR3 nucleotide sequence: TGTGCCAGCAGCTTTCGGGGCCACGGCTACACCTTC. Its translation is CASSFRGHGYTF.

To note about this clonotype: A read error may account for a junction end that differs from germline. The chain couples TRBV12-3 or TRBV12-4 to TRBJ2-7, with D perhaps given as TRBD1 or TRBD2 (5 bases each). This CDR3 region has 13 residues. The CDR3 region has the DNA TGTGCCAGCAGCTTAATGGGACCAAGCACCACCTCATTC. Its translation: CASSLMGPSTTSF.

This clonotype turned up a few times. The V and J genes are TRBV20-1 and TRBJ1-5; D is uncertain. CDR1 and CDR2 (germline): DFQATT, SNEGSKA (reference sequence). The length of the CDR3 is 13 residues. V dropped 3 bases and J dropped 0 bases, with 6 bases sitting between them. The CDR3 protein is CSARVYSNQPQHF. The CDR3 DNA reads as TGCAGTGCTAGGGTGTATAGCAATCAGCCCCAGCATTTT.

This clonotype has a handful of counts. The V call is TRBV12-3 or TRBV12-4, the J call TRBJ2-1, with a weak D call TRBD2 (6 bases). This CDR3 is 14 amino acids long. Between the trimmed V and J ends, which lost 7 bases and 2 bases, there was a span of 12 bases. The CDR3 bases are TGTGCCAGCATAAGTGGCGGGGCCTACAATGAGCAGTTCTTC. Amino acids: CASISGGAYNEQFF.